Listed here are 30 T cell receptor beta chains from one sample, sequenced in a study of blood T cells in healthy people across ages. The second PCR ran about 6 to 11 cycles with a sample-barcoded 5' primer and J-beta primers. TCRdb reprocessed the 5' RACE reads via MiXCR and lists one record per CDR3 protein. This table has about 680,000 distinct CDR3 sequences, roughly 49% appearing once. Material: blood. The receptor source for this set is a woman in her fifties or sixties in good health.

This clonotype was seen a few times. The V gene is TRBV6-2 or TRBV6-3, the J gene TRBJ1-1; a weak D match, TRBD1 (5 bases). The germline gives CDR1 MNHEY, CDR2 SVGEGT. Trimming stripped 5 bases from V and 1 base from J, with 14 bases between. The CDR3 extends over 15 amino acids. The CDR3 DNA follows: TGTGCCAGCAGTGAGAGGGACTTCGGGAACACTGAAGCTTTCTTT. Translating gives CASSERDFGNTEAFF.

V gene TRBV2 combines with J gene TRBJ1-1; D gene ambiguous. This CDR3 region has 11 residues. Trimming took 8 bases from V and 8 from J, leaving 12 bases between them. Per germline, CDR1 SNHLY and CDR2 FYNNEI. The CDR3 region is CASAQTGEAFF. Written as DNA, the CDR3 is TGTGCCAGCGCACAAACGGGAGAAGCTTTCTTT.

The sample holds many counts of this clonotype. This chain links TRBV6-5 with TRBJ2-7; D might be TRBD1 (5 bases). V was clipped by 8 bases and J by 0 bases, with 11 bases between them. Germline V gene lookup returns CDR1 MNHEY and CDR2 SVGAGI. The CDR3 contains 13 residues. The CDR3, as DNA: TGTGCCAGCCGAGTAGGGGACTCCTACGAGCAGTACTTC. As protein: CASRVGDSYEQYF.

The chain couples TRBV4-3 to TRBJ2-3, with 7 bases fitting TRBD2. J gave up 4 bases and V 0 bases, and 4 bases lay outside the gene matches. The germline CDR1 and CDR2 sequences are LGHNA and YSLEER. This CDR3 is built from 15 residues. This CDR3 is CASSQEGGTADTQYF. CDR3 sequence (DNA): TGCGCCAGCAGCCAAGAGGGGGGGACGGCAGATACGCAGTATTTT.

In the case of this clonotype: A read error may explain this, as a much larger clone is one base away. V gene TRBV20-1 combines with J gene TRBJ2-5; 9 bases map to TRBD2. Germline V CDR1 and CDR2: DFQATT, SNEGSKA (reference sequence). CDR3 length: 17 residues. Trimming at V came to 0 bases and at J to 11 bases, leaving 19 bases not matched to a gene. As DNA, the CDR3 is TGCAGTGCTAGAGATCCCAGGAGCGGGAGGACGAACAATGAGCAGTACTTC. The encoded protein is CSARDPRSGRTNNEQYF.

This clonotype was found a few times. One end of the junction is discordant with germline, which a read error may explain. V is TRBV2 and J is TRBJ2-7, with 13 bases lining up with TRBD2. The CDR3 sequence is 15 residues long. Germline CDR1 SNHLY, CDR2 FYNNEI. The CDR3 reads CASSEGLAGAYEQYF. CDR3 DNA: TGTGCCAGCAGCGAAGGACTAGCGGGGGCCTACGAGCAGTACTTC.

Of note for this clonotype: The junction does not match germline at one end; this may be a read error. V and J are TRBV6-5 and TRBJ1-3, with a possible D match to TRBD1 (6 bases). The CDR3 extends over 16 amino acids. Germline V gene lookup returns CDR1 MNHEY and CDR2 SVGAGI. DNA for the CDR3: TGTGCCAGCAGTTACTCTACAGGGACGACTGGAAACACCGTATATTTT. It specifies CASSYSTGTTGNTVYF.

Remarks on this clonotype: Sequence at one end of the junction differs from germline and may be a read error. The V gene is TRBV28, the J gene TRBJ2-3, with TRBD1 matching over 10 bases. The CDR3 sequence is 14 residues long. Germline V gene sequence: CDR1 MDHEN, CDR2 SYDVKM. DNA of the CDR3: TGTGCCAGCAGTTCTGGACAGGGGGTTGATATGCAGTATTTT. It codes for CASSSGQGVDMQYF.

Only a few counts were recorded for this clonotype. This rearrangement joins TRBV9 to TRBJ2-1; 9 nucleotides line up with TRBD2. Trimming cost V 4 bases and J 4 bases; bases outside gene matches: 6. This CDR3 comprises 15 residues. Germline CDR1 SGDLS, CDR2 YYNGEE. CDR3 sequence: CASSPTSGYYNEQFF. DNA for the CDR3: TGTGCCAGCAGCCCGACTAGCGGATATTACAATGAGCAGTTCTTC.

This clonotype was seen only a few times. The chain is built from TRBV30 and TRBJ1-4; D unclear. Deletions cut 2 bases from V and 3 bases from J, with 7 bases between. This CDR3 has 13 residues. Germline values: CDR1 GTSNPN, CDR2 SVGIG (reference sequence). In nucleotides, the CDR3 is TGTGCCTGGAGTCCGGGATCTAATGAAAAACTGTTTTTT. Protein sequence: CAWSPGSNEKLFF.

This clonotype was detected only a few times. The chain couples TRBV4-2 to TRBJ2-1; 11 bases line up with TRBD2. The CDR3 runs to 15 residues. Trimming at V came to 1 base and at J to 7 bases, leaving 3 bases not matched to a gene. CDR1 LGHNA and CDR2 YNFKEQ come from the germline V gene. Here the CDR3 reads CASSQATSGSNEQFF. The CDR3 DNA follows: TGTGCCAGCAGCCAAGCTACTAGCGGGAGTAATGAGCAGTTCTTC.

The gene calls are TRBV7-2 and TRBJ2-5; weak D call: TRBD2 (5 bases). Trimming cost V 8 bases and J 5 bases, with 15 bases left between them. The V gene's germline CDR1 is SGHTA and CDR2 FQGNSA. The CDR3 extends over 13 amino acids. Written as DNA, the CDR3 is TGTGCCAGCGCCGGGGTAGCATACGAGACCCAGTACTTC. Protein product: CASAGVAYETQYF.

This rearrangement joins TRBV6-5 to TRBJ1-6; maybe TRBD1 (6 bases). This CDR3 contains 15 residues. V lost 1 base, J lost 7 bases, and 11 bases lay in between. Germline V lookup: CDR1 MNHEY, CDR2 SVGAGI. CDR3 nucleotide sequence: TGTGCCAGCAGTTACTACGTAGGGGGGAATTCACCCCTCCACTTT. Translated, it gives CASSYYVGGNSPLHF.

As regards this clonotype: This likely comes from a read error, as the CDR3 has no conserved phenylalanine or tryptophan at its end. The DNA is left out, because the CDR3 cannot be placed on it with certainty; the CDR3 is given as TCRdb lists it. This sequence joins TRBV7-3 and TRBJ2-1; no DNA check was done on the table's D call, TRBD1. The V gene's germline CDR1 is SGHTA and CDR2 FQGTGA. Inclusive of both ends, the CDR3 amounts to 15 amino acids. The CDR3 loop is CASSLKGTGIDEQFI.

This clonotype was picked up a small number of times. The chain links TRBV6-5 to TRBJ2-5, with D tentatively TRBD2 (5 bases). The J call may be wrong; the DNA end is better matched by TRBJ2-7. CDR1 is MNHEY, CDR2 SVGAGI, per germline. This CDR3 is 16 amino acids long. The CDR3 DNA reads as TGTGCCAGCAGCACCGCCACCGGGATCTCCTCGGGCGAGCAGTACTTC. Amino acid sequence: CASSTATGISSGEQYF.

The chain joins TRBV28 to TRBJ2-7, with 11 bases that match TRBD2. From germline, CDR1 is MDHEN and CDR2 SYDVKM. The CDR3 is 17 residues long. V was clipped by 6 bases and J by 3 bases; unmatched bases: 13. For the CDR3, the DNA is TGTGCCAGCAGACCACCGGGACTAGCGGATCGGAACTACGAGCAGTACTTC. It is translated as CASRPPGLADRNYEQYF.

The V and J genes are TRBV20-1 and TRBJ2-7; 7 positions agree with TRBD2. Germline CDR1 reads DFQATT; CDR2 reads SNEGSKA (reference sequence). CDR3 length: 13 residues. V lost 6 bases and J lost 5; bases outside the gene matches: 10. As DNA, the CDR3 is TGCAGTGCCCGACGGACTAGTGATGACGAGCAGTACTTC. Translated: CSARRTSDDEQYF.

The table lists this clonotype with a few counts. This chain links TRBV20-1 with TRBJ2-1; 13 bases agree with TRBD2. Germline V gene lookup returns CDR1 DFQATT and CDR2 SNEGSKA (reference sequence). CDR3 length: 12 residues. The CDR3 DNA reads TGCAGGACCGGACTAGCGGGAGTTGAGCAGTTCTTC. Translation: CRTGLAGVEQFF.

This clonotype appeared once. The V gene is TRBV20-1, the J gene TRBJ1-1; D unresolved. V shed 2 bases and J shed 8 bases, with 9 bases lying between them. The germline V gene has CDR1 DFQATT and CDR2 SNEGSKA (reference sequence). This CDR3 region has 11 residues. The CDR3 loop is CSARYQSEAFF. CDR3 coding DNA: TGCAGTGCTAGATACCAGAGCGAAGCTTTCTTT.

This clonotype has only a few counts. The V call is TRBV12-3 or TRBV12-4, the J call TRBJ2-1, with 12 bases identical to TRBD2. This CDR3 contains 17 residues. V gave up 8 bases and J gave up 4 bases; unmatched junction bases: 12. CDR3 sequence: CASPPVGLAGGYNEQFF. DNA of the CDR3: TGTGCCAGCCCCCCAGTGGGTCTAGCGGGAGGGTACAATGAGCAGTTCTTC.

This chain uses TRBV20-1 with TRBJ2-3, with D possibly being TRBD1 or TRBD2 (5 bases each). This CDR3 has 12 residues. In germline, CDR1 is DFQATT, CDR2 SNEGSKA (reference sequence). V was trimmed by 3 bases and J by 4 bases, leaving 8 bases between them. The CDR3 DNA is TGCAGTGCTAGGGGGGTGGCAGATACGCAGTATTTT. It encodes CSARGVADTQYF.

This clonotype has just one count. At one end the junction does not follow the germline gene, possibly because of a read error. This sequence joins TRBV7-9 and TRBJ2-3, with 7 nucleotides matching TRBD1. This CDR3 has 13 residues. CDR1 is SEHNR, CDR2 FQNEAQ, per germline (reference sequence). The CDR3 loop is CASSRDSTYTQYF. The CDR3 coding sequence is TGTGCCAGCAGTCGGGACAGCACATATACGCAGTATTTT.

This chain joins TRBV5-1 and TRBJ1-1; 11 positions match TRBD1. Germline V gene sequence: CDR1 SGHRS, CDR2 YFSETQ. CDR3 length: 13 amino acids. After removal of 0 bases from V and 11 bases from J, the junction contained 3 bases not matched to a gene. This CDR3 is CASSLEDRGQAFF. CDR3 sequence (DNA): TGCGCCAGCAGCTTGGAGGACAGGGGGCAGGCTTTCTTT.

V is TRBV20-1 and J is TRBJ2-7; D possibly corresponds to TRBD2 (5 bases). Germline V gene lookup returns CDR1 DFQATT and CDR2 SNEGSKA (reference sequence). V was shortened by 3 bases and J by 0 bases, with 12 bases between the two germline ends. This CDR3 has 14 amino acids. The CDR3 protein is CSASGVKSSYEQYF. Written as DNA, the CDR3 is TGCAGTGCTAGCGGGGTTAAAAGCTCCTACGAGCAGTACTTC.

CDR3 amino acids: CSAREASRSNEQFF. The DNA for the CDR3 is TGCAGTGCTAGAGAGGCTAGCAGAAGCAATGAGCAGTTCTTC. The V gene is TRBV20-1, the J gene TRBJ2-1; tentatively, D is TRBD2 (5 bases). CDR1 DFQATT and CDR2 SNEGSKA come from the germline V gene (reference sequence). This CDR3 comprises 14 residues. With 0 bases removed from V and 6 bases from J, the gap between germline ends came to 12 bases.

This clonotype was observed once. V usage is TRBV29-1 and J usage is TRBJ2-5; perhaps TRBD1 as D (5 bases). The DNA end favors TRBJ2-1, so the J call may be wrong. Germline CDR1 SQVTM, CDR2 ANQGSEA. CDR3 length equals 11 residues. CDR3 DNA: TGCAGCGTAGGACAAGGAGAGACCCAGTTCTTC. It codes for CSVGQGETQFF.

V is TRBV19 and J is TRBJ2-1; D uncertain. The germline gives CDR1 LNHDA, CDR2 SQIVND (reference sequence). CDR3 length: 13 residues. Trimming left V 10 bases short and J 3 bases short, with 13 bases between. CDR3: CATSGWRYNEQFF. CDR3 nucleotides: TGTGCCACCTCAGGATGGCGCTACAATGAGCAGTTCTTC.

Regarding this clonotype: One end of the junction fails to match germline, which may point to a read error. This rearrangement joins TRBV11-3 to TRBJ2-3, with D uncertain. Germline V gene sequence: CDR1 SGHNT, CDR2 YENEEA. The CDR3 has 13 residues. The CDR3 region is CASSLGIADMQYF. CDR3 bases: TGTGCCAGCAGCTTAGGGATCGCGGATATGCAGTATTTT.

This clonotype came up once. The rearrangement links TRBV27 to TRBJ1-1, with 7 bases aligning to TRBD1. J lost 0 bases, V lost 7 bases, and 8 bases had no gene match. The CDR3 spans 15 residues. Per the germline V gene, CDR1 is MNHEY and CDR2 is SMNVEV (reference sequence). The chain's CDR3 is CASNKRTGLNTEAFF. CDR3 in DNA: TGTGCCAGCAATAAGAGGACAGGACTGAACACTGAAGCTTTCTTT.

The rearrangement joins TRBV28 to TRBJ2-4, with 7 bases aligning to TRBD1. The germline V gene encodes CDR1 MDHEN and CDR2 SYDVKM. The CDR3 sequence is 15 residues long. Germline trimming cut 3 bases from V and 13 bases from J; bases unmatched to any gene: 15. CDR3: CASSFLGTAIGEQYF. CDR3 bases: TGTGCCAGCAGTTTTTTGGGGACAGCCATTGGGGAGCAGTACTTC.